The T cell receptor (beta chain) under discussion was sequenced for a study of T cell responses to AZD1222 COVID-19 vaccine. Study-wide findings and caveats: Spike-specific TCR breadth and depth grew following two AZD1222 doses. In a largely white British group with more females than males, clonal diversity was possibly underestimated.

Note on this clone: As yet, its antigen is unknown.

The V gene end was trimmed by 5 bases and the J gene end by 6 bases; junction bases not matched to a gene: 8. CDR3 length equals 14 residues. Germline loops: CDR1 SGHTA, CDR2 FQGNSA. Second-dose recipients at about 4 or about 12 weeks were treated as one pooled group. Repertoires were generated with immunoSEQ multiplex PCR, while TCRdb's copy carries only in-frame clones and drops some. The sample comprises more than 120,000 clones, 92% of which are singletons, and 9.3% rests with the top ten. This TCR derives from an adult who received the AZD1222 COVID-19 vaccine. Sequences were derived from peripheral blood, sampled 28 days after the second AZD1222 dose. The V call is TRBV7-2, the J call TRBJ2-7; 9 nucleotides align to TRBD2. CDR3 protein: CASSLRGRAGEQYF. In DNA, the CDR3 is TGTGCCAGCAGCCTTCGCGGGAGGGCCGGCGAGCAGTACTTC.